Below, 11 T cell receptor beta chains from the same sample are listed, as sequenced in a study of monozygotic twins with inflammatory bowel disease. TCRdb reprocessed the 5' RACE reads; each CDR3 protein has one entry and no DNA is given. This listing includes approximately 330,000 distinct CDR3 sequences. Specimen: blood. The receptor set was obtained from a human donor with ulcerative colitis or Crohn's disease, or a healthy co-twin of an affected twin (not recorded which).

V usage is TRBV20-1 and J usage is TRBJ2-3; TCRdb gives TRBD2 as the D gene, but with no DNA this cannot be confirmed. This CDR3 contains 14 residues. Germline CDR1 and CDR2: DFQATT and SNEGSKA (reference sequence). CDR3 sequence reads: CSARDMAGSDTQYF.

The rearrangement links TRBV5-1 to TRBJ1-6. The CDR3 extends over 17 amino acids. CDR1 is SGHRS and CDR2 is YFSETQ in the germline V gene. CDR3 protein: CASSLAGPSGNNSPLHF.

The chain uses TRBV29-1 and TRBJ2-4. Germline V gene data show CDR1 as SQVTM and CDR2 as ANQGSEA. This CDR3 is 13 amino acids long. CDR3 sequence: CSVDGVVDGIQYF. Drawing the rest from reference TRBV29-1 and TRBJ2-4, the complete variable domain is SAVISQKPSRDICQRGTSLTIQCQVDSQVTMMFWYRQQPGQSLTLIATANQGSEATYESGFVIDKFPISRPNLTFSTLTVSNMSPEDSSIYLCSVDGVVDGIQYFGAGTRLSVL.

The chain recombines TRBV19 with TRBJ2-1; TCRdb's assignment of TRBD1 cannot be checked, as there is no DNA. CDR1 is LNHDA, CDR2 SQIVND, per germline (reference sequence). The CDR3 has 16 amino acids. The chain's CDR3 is CATEEPGTRRANEQFF.

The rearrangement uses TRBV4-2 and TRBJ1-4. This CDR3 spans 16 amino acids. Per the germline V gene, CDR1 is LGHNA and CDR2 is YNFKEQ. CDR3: CASSPARASTNEKLFF.

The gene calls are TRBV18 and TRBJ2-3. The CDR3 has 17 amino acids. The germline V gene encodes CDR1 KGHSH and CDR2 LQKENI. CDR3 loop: CASSPPGGTTSTDTQYF. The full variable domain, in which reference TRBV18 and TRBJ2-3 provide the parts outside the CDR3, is NAGVMQNPRHLVRRRGQEARLRCSPMKGHSHVYWYRQLPEEGLKFMVYLQKENIIDESGMPKERFSAEFPKEGPSILRIQQVVRGDSAAYFCASSPPGGTTSTDTQYFGPGTRLTVL.

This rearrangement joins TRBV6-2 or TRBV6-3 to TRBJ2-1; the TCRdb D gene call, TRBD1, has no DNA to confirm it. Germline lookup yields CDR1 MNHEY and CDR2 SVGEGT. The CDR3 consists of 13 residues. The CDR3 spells CASRGPGPHEQFF.

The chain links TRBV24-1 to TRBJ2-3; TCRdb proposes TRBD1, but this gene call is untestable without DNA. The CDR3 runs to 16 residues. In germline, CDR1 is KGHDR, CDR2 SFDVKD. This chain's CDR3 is CATSDPGTQGTDTQYF.

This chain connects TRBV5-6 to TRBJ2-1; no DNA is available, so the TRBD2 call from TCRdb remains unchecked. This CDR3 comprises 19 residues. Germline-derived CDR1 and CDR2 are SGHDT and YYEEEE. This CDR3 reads CASSLSDPVGTSGHNEQFF. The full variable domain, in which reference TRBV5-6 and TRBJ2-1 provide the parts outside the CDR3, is DAGVTQSPTHLIKTRGQQVTLRCSPKSGHDTVSWYQQALGQGPQFIFQYYEEEERQRGNFPDRFSGHQFPNYSSELNVNALLLGDSALYLCASSLSDPVGTSGHNEQFFGPGTRLTVL.

The CDR3 sequence: CASSSADSRVQYF. The chain has TRBV5-6 and TRBJ2-7; there is no DNA to check the TCRdb D call of TRBD2. The CDR3 covers 13 residues. CDR1 SGHDT and CDR2 YYEEEE come from the germline V gene.

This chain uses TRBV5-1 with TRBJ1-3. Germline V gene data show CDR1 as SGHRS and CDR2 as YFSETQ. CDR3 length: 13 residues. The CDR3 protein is CASSTDAGNTIYF.